Given below is one T cell receptor beta chain in context. What it recognizes is unknown. With V trimmed by 5 bases and J by 1 base, 11 bases remained unmatched. Per germline, CDR1 MDHEN and CDR2 SYDVKM. This CDR3 spans 18 amino acids. These data belong to a study of graft-versus-host responses after intestinal transplantation. Study background: As for transplant type, recipients had multivisceral, liver-intestinal, or isolated intestinal grafts. Once they had received anti-thymocyte globulin induction, all recipients took tacrolimus and steroids for about three years.

Findings and limits, study-wide: GvH clones detected in recipient marrow included some appearing first in ileum or blood. GvH clone levels peaked in circulation, and this peak was associated with early post-transplant HvG declines.

Sequencing was performed with immunoSEQ multiplex PCR; in TCRdb, only in-frame clones are kept and a portion is missing. Of tens of thousands of clones in the sample, roughly 94% were seen once. The material sequenced was unstimulated CD8+ T cells sorted from spleen or lymph node cells, taken before intestinal transplant. The clonotype was recovered from a human donor who received an intestinal transplant. The V call is TRBV28, the J call TRBJ1-4; 9 bases are shared with TRBD1. CDR3 bases: TGTGCCAGCAGTCCATTGAGGGACAGGGAACGAACTAATGAAAAACTGTTTTTT. Its protein product is CASSPLRDRERTNEKLFF.